This T cell receptor (beta chain) was identified during a study of control samples from healthy donors and cancer patients. Sequencing used immunoSEQ multiplex PCR; TCRdb keeps in-frame clones, though not all of them. The profile shows 100,000 to 150,000 clones, 80% to 90% of them singletons. This TCR was recovered from a man in his fifties or sixties in good health. The specimen sequenced was blood.

The CDR3 coding sequence is TGCGCCAGCAGCTTGAGTTCGGGACCCACGAACATTCAGTACTTC. Translation: CASSLSSGPTNIQYF. This rearrangement joins TRBV5-1 to TRBJ2-4, with D possibly called TRBD1 or TRBD2 (5 bases each). The CDR3 is made up of 15 amino acids. Germline V lookup: CDR1 SGHRS, CDR2 YFSETQ. The V gene lost 1 base and the J gene lost 7 bases, with 15 bases spanning the gap.